This T cell receptor beta chain was documented in a study of post-analysis software for immune sequencing data. Study observations and caveats: People with multiple sclerosis had a significantly lower normalized Chao1 diversity than controls did. Patients carried 5 or 6 TRBV segments more frequently than controls did, and TRBV5-6, TRBV5-1 and TRBV20-1 were among them.

Carried by the TCR beta cDNA libraries were unique molecular identifiers. TCRdb re-analysed the PCR reads in MiXCR, keeping a single row per CDR3 protein. The top ten clones hold around 4.7% of a sample with 750,000 to 950,000 distinct CDR3 sequences, more than 45% of them seen once. This clonotype was seen a few times. Its specificity is not known. Germline values: CDR1 SEHNR, CDR2 FQNEAQ (reference sequence). This CDR3 comprises 13 residues. Trimming stripped 3 bases from V and 8 bases from J, with 13 bases between. The clonotype originates from a girl aged 5-17 years with multiple sclerosis. The chain uses TRBV7-9 and TRBJ1-2; D unresolved. Specimen: blood. Here the CDR3 reads CASSFLHSGGYTF. For the CDR3, the DNA is TGTGCCAGCAGCTTTCTCCACTCCGGAGGCTACACCTTC. The full variable domain, its missing parts supplied by reference TRBV7-9 and TRBJ1-2, is DTGVSQNPRHKITKRGQNVTFRCDPISEHNRLYWYRQTLGQGPEFLTYFQNEAQLEKSRLLSDRFSAERPKGSFSTLEIQRTEQGDSAMYLCASSFLHSGGYTFGSGTRLTVV.